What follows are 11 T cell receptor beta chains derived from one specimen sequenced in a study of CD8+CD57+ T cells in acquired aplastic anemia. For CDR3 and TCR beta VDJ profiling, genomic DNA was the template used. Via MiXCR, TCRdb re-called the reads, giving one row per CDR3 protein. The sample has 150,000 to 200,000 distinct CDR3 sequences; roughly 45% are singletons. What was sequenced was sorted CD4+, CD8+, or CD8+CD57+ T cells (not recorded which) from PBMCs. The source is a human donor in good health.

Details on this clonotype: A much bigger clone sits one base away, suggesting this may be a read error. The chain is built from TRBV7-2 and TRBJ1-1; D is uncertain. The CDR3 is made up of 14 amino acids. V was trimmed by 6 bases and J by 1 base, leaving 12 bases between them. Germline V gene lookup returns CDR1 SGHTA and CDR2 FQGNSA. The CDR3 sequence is CASRTYTSNTEAFF. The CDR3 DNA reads TGTGCCAGCAGAACATACACGTCGAACACTGAAGCTTTCTTT.

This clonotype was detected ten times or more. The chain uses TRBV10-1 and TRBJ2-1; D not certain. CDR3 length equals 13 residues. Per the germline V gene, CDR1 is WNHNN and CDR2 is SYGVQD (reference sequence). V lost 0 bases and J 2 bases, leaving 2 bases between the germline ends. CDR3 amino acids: CASSESAYNEQFF. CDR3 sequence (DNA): TGCGCCAGCAGTGAGTCGGCCTACAATGAGCAGTTCTTC.

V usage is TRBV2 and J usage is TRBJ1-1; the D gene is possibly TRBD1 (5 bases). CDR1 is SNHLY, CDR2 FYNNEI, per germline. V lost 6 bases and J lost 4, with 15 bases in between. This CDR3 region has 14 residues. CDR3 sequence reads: CASSDGTQGTEAFF. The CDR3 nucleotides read TGTGCCAGCAGCGACGGGACCCAGGGCACTGAAGCTTTCTTT.

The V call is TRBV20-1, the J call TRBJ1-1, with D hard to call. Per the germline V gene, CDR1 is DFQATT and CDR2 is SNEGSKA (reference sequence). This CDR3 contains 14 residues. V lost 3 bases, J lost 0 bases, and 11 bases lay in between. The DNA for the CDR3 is TGCAGTGCTAGTGTCGGAGCGGTGAACACTGAAGCTTTCTTT. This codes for CSASVGAVNTEAFF.

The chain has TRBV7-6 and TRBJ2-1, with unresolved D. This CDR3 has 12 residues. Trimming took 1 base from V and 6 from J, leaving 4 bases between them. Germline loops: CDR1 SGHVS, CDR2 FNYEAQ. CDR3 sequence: CASSLVSNEQFF. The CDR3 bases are TGTGCCAGCAGCTTAGTTTCCAATGAGCAGTTCTTC.

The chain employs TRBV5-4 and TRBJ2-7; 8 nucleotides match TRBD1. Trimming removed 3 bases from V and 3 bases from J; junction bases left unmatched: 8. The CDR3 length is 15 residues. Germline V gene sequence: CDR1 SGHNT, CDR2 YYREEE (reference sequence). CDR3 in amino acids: CASSYGQGGYYEQYF. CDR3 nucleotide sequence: TGTGCCAGCAGCTACGGACAGGGAGGCTACTACGAGCAGTACTTC.

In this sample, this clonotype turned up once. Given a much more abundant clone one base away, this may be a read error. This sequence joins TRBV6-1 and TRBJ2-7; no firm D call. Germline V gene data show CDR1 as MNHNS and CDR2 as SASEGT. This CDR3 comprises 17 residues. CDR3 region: CASSEGKSRHGSYKQYF. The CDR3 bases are TGTGCCAGCAGTGAAGGCAAATCGCGGCATGGCTCCTACAAGCAGTACTTC.

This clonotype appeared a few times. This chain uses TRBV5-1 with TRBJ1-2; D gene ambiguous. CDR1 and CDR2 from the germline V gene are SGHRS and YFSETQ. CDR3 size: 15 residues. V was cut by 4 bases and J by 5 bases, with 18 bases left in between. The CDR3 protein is CASSTDGSMGYGYTF. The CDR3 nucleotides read TGCGCCAGCAGCACGGACGGATCCATGGGGTATGGCTACACCTTC.

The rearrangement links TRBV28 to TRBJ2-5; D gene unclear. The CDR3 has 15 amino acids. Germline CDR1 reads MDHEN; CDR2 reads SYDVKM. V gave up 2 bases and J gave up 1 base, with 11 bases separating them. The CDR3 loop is CASSLLDWTQETQYF. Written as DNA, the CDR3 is TGTGCCAGCAGTTTACTTGACTGGACCCAAGAGACCCAGTACTTC.

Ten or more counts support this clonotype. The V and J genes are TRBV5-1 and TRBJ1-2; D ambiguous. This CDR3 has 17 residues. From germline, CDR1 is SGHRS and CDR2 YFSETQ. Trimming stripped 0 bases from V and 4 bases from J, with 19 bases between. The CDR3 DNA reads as TGCGCCAGCAGCTTGGCCGGGCCAATACAGTTAGCCTATGGCTACACCTTC. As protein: CASSLAGPIQLAYGYTF.

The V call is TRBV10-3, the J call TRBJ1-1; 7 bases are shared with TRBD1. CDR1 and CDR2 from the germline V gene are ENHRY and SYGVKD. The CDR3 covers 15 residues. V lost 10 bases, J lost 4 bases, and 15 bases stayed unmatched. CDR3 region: CATTPGRGQGTEAFF. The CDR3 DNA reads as TGTGCCACGACCCCTGGGAGGGGGCAAGGCACTGAAGCTTTCTTT.